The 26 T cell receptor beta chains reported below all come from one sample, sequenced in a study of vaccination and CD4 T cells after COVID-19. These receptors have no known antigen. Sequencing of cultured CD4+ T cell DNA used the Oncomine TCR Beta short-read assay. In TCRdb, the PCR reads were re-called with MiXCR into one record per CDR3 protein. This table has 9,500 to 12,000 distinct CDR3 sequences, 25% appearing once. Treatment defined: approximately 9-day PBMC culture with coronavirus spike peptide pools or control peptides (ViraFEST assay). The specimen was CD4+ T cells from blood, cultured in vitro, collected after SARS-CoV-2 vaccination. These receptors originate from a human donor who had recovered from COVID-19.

The CDR3 bases are TGTGCCAGCAGTGCCCGCTACGAGCAGTACTTC. Its translation is CASSARYEQYF. The V and J genes are TRBV12-3 or TRBV12-4 and TRBJ2-7, with D uncertain. Trimming took 5 bases from V and 3 from J, leaving 5 bases between them. This CDR3 contains 11 residues.

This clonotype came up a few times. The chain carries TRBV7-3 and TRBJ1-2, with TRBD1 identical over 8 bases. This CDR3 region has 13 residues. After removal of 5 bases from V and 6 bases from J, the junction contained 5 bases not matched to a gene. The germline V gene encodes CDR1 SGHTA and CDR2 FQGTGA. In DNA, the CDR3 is TGTGCCAGCAGCCCCGCGGGACAGGATGGCTACACCTTC. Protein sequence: CASSPAGQDGYTF.

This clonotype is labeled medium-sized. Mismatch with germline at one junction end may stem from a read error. This chain's CDR3 is CATSRDRVSDEQYF. In nucleotides, the CDR3 is TGTGCCACCAGCAGGGACAGGGTCTCCGACGAGCAGTACTTC. This chain connects TRBV15 to TRBJ2-7; 8 nucleotides align to TRBD1. CDR1 and CDR2 from the germline V gene are LNHNV and YYDKDF (reference sequence). The CDR3 has 14 amino acids.

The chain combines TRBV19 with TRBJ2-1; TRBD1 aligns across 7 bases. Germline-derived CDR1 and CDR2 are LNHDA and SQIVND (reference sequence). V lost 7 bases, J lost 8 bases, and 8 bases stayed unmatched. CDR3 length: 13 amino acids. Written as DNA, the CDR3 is TGTGCCAGTACCACGACAGGGAACGATGAGCAGTTCTTC. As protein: CASTTTGNDEQFF.

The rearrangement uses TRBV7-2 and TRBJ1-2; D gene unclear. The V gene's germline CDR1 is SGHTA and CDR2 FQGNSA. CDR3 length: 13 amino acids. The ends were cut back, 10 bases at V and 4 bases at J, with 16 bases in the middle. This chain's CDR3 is CAKKTARGYGYTF. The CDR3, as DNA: TGTGCCAAGAAGACCGCGCGTGGCTATGGCTACACCTTC.

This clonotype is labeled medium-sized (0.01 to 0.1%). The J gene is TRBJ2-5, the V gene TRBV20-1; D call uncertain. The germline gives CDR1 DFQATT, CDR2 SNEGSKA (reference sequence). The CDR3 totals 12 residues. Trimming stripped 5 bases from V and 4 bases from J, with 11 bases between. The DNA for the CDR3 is TGCAGTGCTGTCAATGGCGGAGAGACCCAGTACTTC. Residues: CSAVNGGETQYF.

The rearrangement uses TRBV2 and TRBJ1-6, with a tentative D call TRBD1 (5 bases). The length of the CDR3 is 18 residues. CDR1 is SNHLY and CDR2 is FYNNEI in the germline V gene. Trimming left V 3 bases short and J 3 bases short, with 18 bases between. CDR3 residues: CASSDAGAGRDYNSPLHF. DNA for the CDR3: TGTGCCAGCAGTGACGCCGGGGCAGGAAGGGACTATAATTCACCCCTCCACTTT.

CDR3 region: CASRVGLADGEQYF. For the CDR3, the DNA is TGTGCCAGCAGGGTAGGACTAGCGGACGGCGAGCAGTACTTC. This chain uses TRBV12-3 or TRBV12-4 with TRBJ2-7, with 10 bases matching TRBD2. The trim removed 6 bases at V and 6 bases at J, leaving 8 bases unmatched. The CDR3 contains 14 residues.

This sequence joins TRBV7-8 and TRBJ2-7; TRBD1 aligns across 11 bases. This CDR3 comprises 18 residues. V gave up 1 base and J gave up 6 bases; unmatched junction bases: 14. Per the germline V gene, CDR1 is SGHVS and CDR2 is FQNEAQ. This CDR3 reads CASSLVFPNRDRGIEQYF. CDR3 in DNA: TGTGCCAGCAGCTTAGTTTTCCCAAACCGGGACAGGGGGATCGAGCAGTACTTC.

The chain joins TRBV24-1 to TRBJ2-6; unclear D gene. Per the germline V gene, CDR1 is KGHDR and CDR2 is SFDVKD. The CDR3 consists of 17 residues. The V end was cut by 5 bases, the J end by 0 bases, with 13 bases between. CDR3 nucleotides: TGTGCCACCAGTGCCCCTCGGGTTAGCTCTGGGGCCAACGTCCTGACTTTC. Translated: CATSAPRVSSGANVLTF.

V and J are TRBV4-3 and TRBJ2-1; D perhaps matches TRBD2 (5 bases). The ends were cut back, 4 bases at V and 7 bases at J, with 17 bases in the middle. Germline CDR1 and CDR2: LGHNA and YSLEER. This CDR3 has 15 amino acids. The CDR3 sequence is CASSRDPWSGNEQFF. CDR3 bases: TGCGCCAGCAGCCGAGATCCGTGGAGCGGTAATGAGCAGTTCTTC.

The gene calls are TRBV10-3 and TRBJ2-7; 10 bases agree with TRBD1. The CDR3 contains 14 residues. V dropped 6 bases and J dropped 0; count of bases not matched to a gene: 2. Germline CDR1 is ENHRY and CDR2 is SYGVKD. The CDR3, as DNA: TGTGCCATCAGGGGGGACAGGGGCTCCTACGAGCAGTACTTC. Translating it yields CAIRGDRGSYEQYF.

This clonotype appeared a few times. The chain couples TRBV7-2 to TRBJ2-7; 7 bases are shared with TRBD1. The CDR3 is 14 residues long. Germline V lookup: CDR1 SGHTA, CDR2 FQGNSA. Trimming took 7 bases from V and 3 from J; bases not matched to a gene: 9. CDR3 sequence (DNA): TGTGCCAGCACCAAAACCCGGGACAGCTACGAGCAGTACTTC. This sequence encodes CASTKTRDSYEQYF.

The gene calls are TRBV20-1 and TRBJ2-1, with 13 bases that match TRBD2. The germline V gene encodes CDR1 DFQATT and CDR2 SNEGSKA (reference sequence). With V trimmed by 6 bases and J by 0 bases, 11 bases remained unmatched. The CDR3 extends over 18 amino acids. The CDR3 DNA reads TGCAGTGCCACGAGACTAGCGGGGGGCCTTAGCTCCTACAATGAGCAGTTCTTC. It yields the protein CSATRLAGGLSSYNEQFF.

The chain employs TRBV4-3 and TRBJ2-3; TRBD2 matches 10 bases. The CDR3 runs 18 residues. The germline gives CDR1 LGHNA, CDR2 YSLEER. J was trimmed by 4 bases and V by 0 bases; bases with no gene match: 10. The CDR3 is CASSQDRASGSRPDTQYF. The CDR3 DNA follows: TGCGCCAGCAGCCAAGATCGGGCTAGCGGGAGTCGCCCAGATACGCAGTATTTT.

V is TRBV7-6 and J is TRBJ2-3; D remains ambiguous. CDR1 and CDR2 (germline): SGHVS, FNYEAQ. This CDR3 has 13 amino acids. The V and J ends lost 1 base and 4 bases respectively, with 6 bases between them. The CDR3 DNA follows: TGTGCCAGCAGCTTAGTGAGTCCAGATACGCAGTATTTT. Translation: CASSLVSPDTQYF.

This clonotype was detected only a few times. The CDR3 sequence is CASSPGGYEQYF. CDR3 DNA: TGTGCCAGCAGTCCAGGGGGCTACGAGCAGTACTTC. The chain joins TRBV2 to TRBJ2-7, with TRBD1 matching over 7 bases. Unmatched junction bases numbered 1, after V lost 5 bases and J lost 3 bases. This CDR3 has 12 residues. The germline V gene has CDR1 SNHLY and CDR2 FYNNEI.

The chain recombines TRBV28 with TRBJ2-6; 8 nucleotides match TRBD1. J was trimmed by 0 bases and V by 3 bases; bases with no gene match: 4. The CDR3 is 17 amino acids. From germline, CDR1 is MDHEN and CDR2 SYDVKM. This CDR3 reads CASSLTGDPSGANVLTF. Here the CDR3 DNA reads TGTGCCAGCAGTTTGACAGGGGACCCCTCTGGGGCCAACGTCCTGACTTTC.

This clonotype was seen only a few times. CDR3 DNA sequence: TGTGCCAGCAGCCCGGGCCCCATTAGGGATGACAATGAGCAGTTCTTC. Its translation is CASSPGPIRDDNEQFF. The chain employs TRBV7-6 and TRBJ2-1; D is uncertain. V lost 5 bases, J lost 5 bases, and 19 bases lay in between. Per the germline V gene, CDR1 is SGHVS and CDR2 is FNYEAQ. The CDR3 has 16 residues.

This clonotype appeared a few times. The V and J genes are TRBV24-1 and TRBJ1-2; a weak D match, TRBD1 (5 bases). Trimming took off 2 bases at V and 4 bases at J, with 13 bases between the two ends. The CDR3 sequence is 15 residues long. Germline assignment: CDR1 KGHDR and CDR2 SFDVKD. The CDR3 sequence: CATSDWDGVSYGYTF. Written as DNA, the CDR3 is TGTGCCACCAGTGATTGGGACGGGGTGTCCTATGGCTACACCTTC.

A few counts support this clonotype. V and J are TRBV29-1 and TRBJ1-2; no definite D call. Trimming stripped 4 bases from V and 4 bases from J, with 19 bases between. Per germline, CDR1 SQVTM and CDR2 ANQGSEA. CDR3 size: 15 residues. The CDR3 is CSVVPGSGPRYGYTF. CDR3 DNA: TGCAGCGTTGTTCCGGGCTCGGGTCCCCGCTATGGCTACACCTTC.

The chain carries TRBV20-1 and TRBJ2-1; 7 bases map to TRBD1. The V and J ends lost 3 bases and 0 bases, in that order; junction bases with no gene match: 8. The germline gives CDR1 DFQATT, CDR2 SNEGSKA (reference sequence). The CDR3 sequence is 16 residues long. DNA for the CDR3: TGCAGTGCTAGGGCCGCAGGGGGATTCTCCTACAATGAGCAGTTCTTC. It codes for CSARAAGGFSYNEQFF.

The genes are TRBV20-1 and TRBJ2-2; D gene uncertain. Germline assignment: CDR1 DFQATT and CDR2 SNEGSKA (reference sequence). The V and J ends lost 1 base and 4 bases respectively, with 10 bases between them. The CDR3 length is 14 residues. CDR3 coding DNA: TGCAGTGCTAGAGGGTACTCCGTCACCGGGGAGCTGTTTTTT. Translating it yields CSARGYSVTGELFF.

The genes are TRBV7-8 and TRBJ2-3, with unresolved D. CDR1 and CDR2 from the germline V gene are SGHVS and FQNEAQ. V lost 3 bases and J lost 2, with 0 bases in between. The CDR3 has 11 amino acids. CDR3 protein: CASSFTDTQYF. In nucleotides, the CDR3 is TGTGCCAGCAGCTTCACAGATACGCAGTATTTT. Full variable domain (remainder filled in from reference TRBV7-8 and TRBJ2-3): GAGVSQSPRYKVAKRGQDVALRCDPISGHVSLFWYQQALGQGPEFLTYFQNEAQLDKSGLPSDRFFAERPEGSVSTLKIQRTQQEDSAVYLCASSFTDTQYFGPGTRLTVL.

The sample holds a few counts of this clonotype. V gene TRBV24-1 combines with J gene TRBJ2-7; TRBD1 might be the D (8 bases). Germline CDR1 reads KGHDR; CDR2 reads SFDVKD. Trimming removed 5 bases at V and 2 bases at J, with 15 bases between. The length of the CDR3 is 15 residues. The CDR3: CATSGGQGLTYEQYF. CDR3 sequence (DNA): TGTGCCACCAGTGGAGGACAGGGACTAACCTACGAGCAGTACTTC.

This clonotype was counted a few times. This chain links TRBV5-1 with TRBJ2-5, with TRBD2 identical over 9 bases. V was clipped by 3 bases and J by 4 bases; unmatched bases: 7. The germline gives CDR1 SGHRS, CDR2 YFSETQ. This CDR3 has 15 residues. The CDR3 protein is CASSSSGVGAETQYF. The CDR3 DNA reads TGCGCCAGCAGCTCTAGCGGGGTGGGCGCAGAGACCCAGTACTTC.